This T cell receptor (beta chain) comes out of a study of blood T cell repertoires in COVID-19. Study in general: From the United States, Italy and Spain came samples of acute and convalescent COVID-19. PBMCs, B-cell-depleted T cells, or T cells provided the cDNA or gDNA that made up the material.

In germline, CDR1 is SGHRS, CDR2 YFSETQ. This CDR3 region has 16 residues. The ends lost 4 bases at V and 1 base at J; junction bases unmatched: 6. Original processing notes: How many nucleated cells were present was estimated from reference gene primer amplification. Generated by immunoSEQ multiplex PCR, the TCRdb table keeps only in-frame clones and is missing some. From that table come the V and J calls and clone size; the DNA was used to work out D and trimming. The data contain 100,000 to 110,000 clones, around 88% of them singletons. The sample taken for sequencing was peripheral blood. The V and J genes are TRBV5-1 and TRBJ2-2, with 8 bases matching TRBD2. The TCR sequence derives from a human donor in a cohort sampled during active COVID-19. CDR3 residues: CASSLTGLVNTGELFF. The CDR3, as DNA: TGCGCCAGCAGCCTGACGGGACTAGTGAACACCGGGGAGCTGTTTTTT.